One sample yielded the 5 T cell receptor beta chains listed below, sequenced in a study of tumor-infiltrating lymphocytes in localized non-small cell lung cancer. Profiled with immunoSEQ multiplex PCR; TCRdb holds only in-frame clones, not every one. The profile shows several thousand clones, approximately 84% of them singletons. Sample: uninvolved lung tissue not adjacent to the tumor. These receptors came from a human donor with non-small cell lung cancer.

The rearrangement uses TRBV5-6 and TRBJ2-5; no clear D. CDR1 and CDR2 from the germline V gene are SGHDT and YYEEEE. The CDR3 extends over 14 amino acids. Trimming stripped 3 bases from V and 4 bases from J, with 13 bases between. CDR3 protein: CASSWGSVPETQYF. The CDR3, as DNA: TGTGCCAGCAGCTGGGGTTCCGTCCCAGAGACCCAGTACTTC.

This clone has just one count. V usage is TRBV5-4 and J usage is TRBJ1-2; no firm D call. CDR3 length equals 15 residues. Germline assignment: CDR1 SGHNT and CDR2 YYREEE (reference sequence). The V end was cut by 0 bases, the J end by 3 bases, with 12 bases between. The CDR3 spells CASSLGVESYYGYTF. The CDR3 DNA is TGTGCCAGCAGCTTGGGGGTCGAGAGTTACTATGGCTACACCTTC.

The V gene is TRBV6-5, the J gene TRBJ1-2, with D unresolved. Germline CDR1 MNHEY, CDR2 SVGAGI. The V and J ends lost 2 bases and 0 bases respectively, with 10 bases between them. The CDR3 covers 15 residues. The CDR3 is CASSYERRSNYGYTF. CDR3 DNA: TGTGCCAGCAGTTACGAACGTAGATCTAACTATGGCTACACCTTC.

V usage is TRBV5-4 and J usage is TRBJ2-2, with 13 bases fitting TRBD2. Germline CDR1 and CDR2: SGHNT and YYREEE (reference sequence). The CDR3 is made up of 20 amino acids. J lost 4 bases, V lost 4 bases, and 16 bases had no gene match. This CDR3 is CASSRGITSGRASGTGELFF. The CDR3 nucleotides read TGTGCCAGCAGCCGGGGTATAACTAGCGGGAGGGCCTCGGGCACCGGGGAGCTGTTTTTT.

The V gene is TRBV15, the J gene TRBJ2-6, with a weak D call TRBD2 (7 bases). The CDR3 is 17 amino acids. Germline lookup yields CDR1 LNHNV and CDR2 YYDKDF (reference sequence). Trimming left V 3 bases short and J 2 bases short, with 14 bases between. The CDR3 DNA follows: TGTGCCACCAGCAGTCGGGGGGCCTTTACTGGGGCCAACGTCCTGACTTTC. As protein: CATSSRGAFTGANVLTF.